This T cell receptor (beta chain) was sequenced in a study of shared clonotypes between healthy human individuals. In the naive CD8 group, cells lacked CD45RO and were positively selected for CCR7, so terminally differentiated effector memory CD45RA+ cells were left out. This clone was picked up one time. Repertoires were generated with immunoSEQ multiplex PCR, while TCRdb's copy carries only in-frame clones and drops some. This sample has 450,000 to 700,000 clones, with roughly 96% found just once. Germline CDR1 LNHDA, CDR2 SQIVND (reference sequence). CDR3 length: 15 residues. Trimming took 1 base from V and 7 from J; bases not matched to a gene: 3.

The sample comprised naive CD8+ T cells sorted from blood. The receptor was derived from a woman under 40 in good health. This rearrangement joins TRBV19 to TRBJ2-1; TRBD2 aligns across 11 bases. In nucleotides, the CDR3 is TGTGCCAGTAGTATAGTAGCGGGAGGGAGGAATGAGCAGTTCTTC. Translation gives CASSIVAGGRNEQFF.